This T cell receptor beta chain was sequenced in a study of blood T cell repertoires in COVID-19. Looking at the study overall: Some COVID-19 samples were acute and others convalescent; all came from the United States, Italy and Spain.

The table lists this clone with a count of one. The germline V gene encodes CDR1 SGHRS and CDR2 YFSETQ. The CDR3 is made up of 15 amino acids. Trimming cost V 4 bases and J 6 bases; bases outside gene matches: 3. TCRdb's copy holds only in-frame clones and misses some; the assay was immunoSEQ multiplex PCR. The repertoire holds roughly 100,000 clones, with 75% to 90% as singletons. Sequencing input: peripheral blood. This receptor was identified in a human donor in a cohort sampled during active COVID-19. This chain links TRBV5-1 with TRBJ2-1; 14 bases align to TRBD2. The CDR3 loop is CASSAGTSGGNEQFF. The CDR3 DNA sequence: TGCGCCAGCAGCGCCGGGACTAGCGGGGGCAATGAGCAGTTCTTC.